Below, one T cell receptor beta chain is given with its context. As yet, its antigen is unknown. Sequencing was performed with immunoSEQ multiplex PCR; in TCRdb, only in-frame clones are kept and a portion is missing. Of tens of thousands of clones detected, roughly 82% appear once; the ten largest clones hold about 2%. This specimen belongs to a study of OX40 agonist ivuxolimab in advanced cancers. The germline V gene has CDR1 MNHNY and CDR2 SVGAGI (reference sequence). The CDR3 covers 15 residues. Germline trimming cut 5 bases from V and 1 base from J; bases unmatched to any gene: 2. Autoimmune disease history or systemic immunosuppression was exclusionary. Study-level results: Expanded clones were, on average, more numerous among CD8+ T cells than CD4+.

Material: CD4+ or CD8+ T cells sorted from blood, obtained in a trial of the OX40 agonist ivuxolimab. The chain recombines TRBV6-6 with TRBJ2-7; TRBD2 agrees at 13 bases. This TCR derives from an adult with an advanced solid tumor such as melanoma, head and neck, liver or kidney cancer. This CDR3 reads CASSKGLAGSYEQYF. The CDR3 DNA sequence: TGTGCCAGCAGTAAGGGACTAGCGGGATCCTACGAGCAGTACTTC.